These 28 T cell receptor beta chains came from one sample sequenced in a study of radiotherapy plus CTLA-4 blockade in lung cancer. The assay was immunoSEQ multiplex PCR, and TCRdb's table has in-frame clones only and misses some. The sample holds about 84,000 clones, more than 70% seen once. The sample in question was peripheral blood, obtained from a patient treated with radiotherapy plus ipilimumab. Source of these receptors: a human donor with non-small cell lung cancer that progressed on radiotherapy plus ipilimumab.

This chain uses TRBV5-1 with TRBJ2-3; the D gene is possibly TRBD2 (6 bases). V lost 0 bases and J 2 bases, leaving 10 bases between the germline ends. The CDR3 has 15 residues. The germline V gene has CDR1 SGHRS and CDR2 YFSETQ. CDR3 nucleotides: TGCGCCAGCAGCTTGGCGGGCGGGACCACAGATACGCAGTATTTT. It is translated as CASSLAGGTTDTQYF. The variable domain in full, completed from reference TRBV5-1 and TRBJ2-3, reads KAGVTQTPRYLIKTRGQQVTLSCSPISGHRSVSWYQQTPGQGLQFLFEYFSETQRNKGNFPGRFSGRQFSNSRSEMNVSTLELGDSALYLCASSLAGGTTDTQYFGPGTRLTVL.

Note on this clone: The junction departs from germline at one end; a sequencing error may be responsible. This same CDR3 is encoded by further DNA sequences in the sample. The gene calls are TRBV11-2 and TRBJ1-1; 10 nucleotides line up with TRBD1. Looked up from germline, CDR1 is SGHAT and CDR2 is FQNNGV. The CDR3 covers 17 residues. This chain's CDR3 is CASSLVPRDRGDTEAFF. The CDR3 DNA reads TGTGCCAGTAGCTTAGTCCCTCGGGACAGGGGTGATACTGAAGCTTTCTTT.

The chain employs TRBV5-1 and TRBJ1-1, with a tentative D call TRBD1 (5 bases). From germline, CDR1 is SGHRS and CDR2 YFSETQ. The germline V and J ends were trimmed by 1 base and 0 bases, with 10 bases remaining between them. This CDR3 comprises 15 residues. CDR3 region: CASSLREGLNTEAFF. In DNA form, the CDR3 reads TGCGCCAGCAGCTTGAGGGAGGGGTTGAACACTGAAGCTTTCTTT.

V is TRBV5-1 and J is TRBJ1-1, with D possibly being TRBD1 (6 bases). Germline V gene lookup returns CDR1 SGHRS and CDR2 YFSETQ. Trimming removed 4 bases from V and 5 bases from J, with 18 bases in between. This CDR3 comprises 15 residues. The CDR3 sequence: CASSLAGGGRTEAFF. The CDR3 nucleotides are TGCGCCAGCAGCCTCGCGGGCGGGGGGCGGACTGAAGCTTTCTTT.

This clone appeared once. This chain connects TRBV5-1 to TRBJ1-6; 8 positions agree with TRBD1. The CDR3 totals 15 residues. Trimming took 2 bases from V and 5 from J; bases not matched to a gene: 3. Per the germline V gene, CDR1 is SGHRS and CDR2 is YFSETQ. The chain's CDR3 is CASSFGQGNNSPLHF. In DNA, the CDR3 is TGCGCCAGCAGCTTCGGACAGGGAAATAATTCACCCCTCCACTTT.

The CDR3 sequence: CASSAHSANTGELFF. CDR3 DNA: TGTGCCAGCAGCGCCCACTCCGCGAACACCGGGGAGCTGTTTTTT. This chain joins TRBV7-9 and TRBJ2-2; D gene uncertain. The CDR3 runs 15 residues. Germline-derived CDR1 and CDR2 are SEHNR and FQNEAQ (reference sequence). The V and J ends lost 5 bases and 0 bases respectively, with 10 bases between them.

The rearrangement joins TRBV4-1 to TRBJ2-3; D is unclear. V was clipped by 1 base and J by 2 bases, with 10 bases between them. CDR3 size: 15 residues. Germline CDR1 MGHRA, CDR2 YSYEKL. For the CDR3, the DNA is TGCGCCAGCAGCCAAGTCATAGACCCCACAGATACGCAGTATTTT. It encodes CASSQVIDPTDTQYF.

The CDR3 coding sequence is TGTGCCAGCAGCTTAAGGGGGACGGACACTGAAGCTTTCTTT. Protein sequence: CASSLRGTDTEAFF. The chain has TRBV11-3 and TRBJ1-1; TRBD1 is a possible D gene (6 bases). Germline V gene sequence: CDR1 SGHNT, CDR2 YENEEA. The length of the CDR3 is 14 residues. Trimming stripped 2 bases from V and 3 bases from J, with 10 bases between.

J is TRBJ1-2 and V is TRBV6-1; 8 bases align to TRBD1. The CDR3 sequence is 14 residues long. Germline loops: CDR1 MNHNS, CDR2 SASEGT. Trimming cost V 6 bases and J 7 bases; bases outside gene matches: 10. CDR3 bases: TGTGCCAGCAGCTTGCCAGGACAGGGAGGTGGCTACACCTTC. Its protein is CASSLPGQGGGYTF.

V usage is TRBV7-3 and J usage is TRBJ2-7; D is uncertain. V was cut by 3 bases and J by 6 bases, with 18 bases left in between. CDR3 length: 15 residues. The germline gives CDR1 SGHTA, CDR2 FQGTGA. CDR3 sequence: CASSLTRTSSAEQYF. The CDR3 DNA reads as TGTGCCAGCAGCTTGACCAGGACCTCCTCGGCCGAGCAGTACTTC.

This clone turned up a few times. The chain carries TRBV4-1 and TRBJ2-7; D could derive from TRBD1 or TRBD2 (6 bases each). The length of the CDR3 is 16 residues. Trimming took 2 bases from V and 4 from J, leaving 18 bases between them. Germline V gives CDR1 MGHRA, CDR2 YSYEKL. The CDR3 sequence: CASSQSSRGRQYEQYF. DNA of the CDR3: TGCGCCAGCAGCCAATCGAGCCGGGGGCGACAGTACGAGCAGTACTTC.

V gene TRBV5-1 combines with J gene TRBJ1-2; perhaps TRBD1 as D (6 bases). The germline CDR1 and CDR2 sequences are SGHRS and YFSETQ. The ends were cut back, 0 bases at V and 8 bases at J, with 11 bases in the middle. CDR3 length: 13 amino acids. CDR3 in amino acids: CASSLAAGEGYTF. As DNA, the CDR3 is TGCGCCAGCAGCTTGGCAGCAGGGGAAGGCTACACCTTC.

V is TRBV7-2 and J is TRBJ2-7; tentatively, D is TRBD2 (6 bases). With 5 bases removed from V and 3 bases from J, the gap between germline ends came to 17 bases. Germline loops: CDR1 SGHTA, CDR2 FQGNSA. The CDR3 is made up of 15 amino acids. CDR3 sequence reads: CASSLYGTRDYEQYF. The CDR3 DNA reads as TGTGCCAGCAGCCTATACGGGACTCGAGACTACGAGCAGTACTTC. Combining the CDR3 with reference TRBV7-2 and TRBJ2-7 gives the whole variable domain GAGVSQSPSNKVTEKGKDVELRCDPISGHTALYWYRQSLGQGLEFLIYFQGNSAPDKSGLPSDRFSAERTGGSVSTLTIQRTQQEDSAVYLCASSLYGTRDYEQYFGPGTRLTVT.

The gene calls are TRBV5-6 and TRBJ2-2, with D maybe TRBD1 (5 bases). V dropped 2 bases and J dropped 6 bases, with 8 bases sitting between them. Germline V lookup: CDR1 SGHDT, CDR2 YYEEEE. This CDR3 contains 13 residues. The CDR3 DNA is TGTGCCAGCAGCTTCGGACATCCCGGGGAGCTGTTTTTT. Residues: CASSFGHPGELFF.

The genes are TRBV14 and TRBJ2-3; D is ambiguous. The CDR3 spans 14 residues. Germline CDR1 is SGHDN and CDR2 is FVKESK. The V and J ends lost 5 bases and 3 bases respectively, with 12 bases between them. CDR3 nucleotide sequence: TGTGCCAGCAGCGGCAGTTTCGCGACAGATACGCAGTATTTT. Translation: CASSGSFATDTQYF. The variable domain in full, completed from reference TRBV14 and TRBJ2-3, reads EAGVTQFPSHSVIEKGQTVTLRCDPISGHDNLYWYRRVMGKEIKFLLHFVKESKQDESGMPNNRFLAERTGGTYSTLKVQPAELEDSGVYFCASSGSFATDTQYFGPGTRLTVL.

This chain joins TRBV10-3 and TRBJ2-2; 9 nucleotides agree with TRBD2. CDR1 and CDR2 (germline): ENHRY, SYGVKD. The V gene end was trimmed by 3 bases and the J gene end by 2 bases; junction bases not matched to a gene: 4. The CDR3 spans 16 residues. CDR3 protein: CAISDPAGGNTGELFF. The CDR3 region has the DNA TGTGCCATCAGTGACCCAGCGGGGGGAAACACCGGGGAGCTGTTTTTT.

As concerns this clone: One end of the junction does not line up with germline, which may come from a read error. The genes are TRBV7-7 and TRBJ2-1, with D perhaps matching TRBD1 (5 bases). CDR1 is SSHAT and CDR2 is FNYEAQ in the germline V gene (reference sequence). The CDR3 consists of 13 residues. CDR3: CASSLGKGVEQFF. For the CDR3, the DNA is TGTGCTAGCAGCTTAGGGAAAGGGGTTGAGCAGTTCTTC. The whole variable domain, remainder taken from reference TRBV7-7 and TRBJ2-1, is GAGVSQSPRYKVTKRGQDVTLRCDPISSHATLYWYQQALGQGPEFLTYFNYEAQPDKSGLPSDRFSAERPEGSISTLTIQRTEQRDSAMYRCASSLGKGVEQFFGPGTRLTVL.

V is TRBV5-1 and J is TRBJ1-4, with D tentatively TRBD1 (5 bases). The length of the CDR3 is 16 residues. Trimming left V 4 bases short and J 4 bases short, with 17 bases between. Germline V gene lookup returns CDR1 SGHRS and CDR2 YFSETQ. The CDR3 is CASSETPGPINEKLFF. The CDR3 nucleotides read TGCGCCAGCAGCGAAACACCGGGACCGATTAATGAAAAACTGTTTTTT.

The chain has TRBV30 and TRBJ2-2, with a weak D call TRBD1 (5 bases). The CDR3 is 13 residues long. The germline CDR1 and CDR2 sequences are GTSNPN and SVGIG (reference sequence). The germline V and J ends were trimmed by 4 bases and 1 base, with 7 bases remaining between them. The chain's CDR3 is CAWTGRNTGELFF. CDR3 DNA sequence: TGTGCCTGGACAGGGCGGAACACCGGGGAGCTGTTTTTT.

V usage is TRBV11-2 and J usage is TRBJ2-3; no definite D call. CDR1 and CDR2 (germline): SGHAT, FQNNGV. This CDR3 contains 15 residues. Trimming pared 5 bases from V and 0 bases from J, leaving 12 bases between. The CDR3 loop reads CASSTNSYSTDTQYF. DNA of the CDR3: TGTGCCAGCAGCACAAACAGCTATAGCACAGATACGCAGTATTTT.

In regard to this clone: A read error is possible here, since a much larger clone lies one base away. J is TRBJ2-1 and V is TRBV4-2, with D perhaps TRBD1 (6 bases). CDR3 size: 13 residues. Between the trimmed V and J ends, which lost 1 base and 7 bases, there was a span of 8 bases. Germline V lookup: CDR1 LGHNA, CDR2 YNFKEQ. The CDR3 is CASSQGGTNEQFF. Here the CDR3 DNA reads TGTGCCAGCAGCCAAGGGGGGACAAATGAGCAGTTCTTC.

The chain carries TRBV6-1 and TRBJ2-3; the D gene is possibly TRBD1 (5 bases). The CDR3 covers 13 residues. With 8 bases removed from V and 6 bases from J, the gap between germline ends came to 15 bases. Looked up from germline, CDR1 is MNHNS and CDR2 is SASEGT. CDR3 sequence: CASGAAGTDTQYF. The DNA of the CDR3 is TGTGCCAGCGGGGCGGCAGGAACGGATACGCAGTATTTT.

The chain employs TRBV7-2 and TRBJ1-3; no clear D gene. The V gene lost 0 bases and the J gene lost 0 bases, with 9 bases spanning the gap. This CDR3 has 16 amino acids. Per germline, CDR1 SGHTA and CDR2 FQGNSA. This chain's CDR3 is CASSLAGPSSGNTIYF. The CDR3, as DNA: TGTGCCAGCAGCTTAGCAGGTCCCAGCTCTGGAAACACCATATATTTT.

The chain couples TRBV14 to TRBJ1-2; possibly TRBD1 for D (6 bases). This CDR3 region has 11 residues. V lost 9 bases and J lost 8, with 13 bases in between. The V gene's germline CDR1 is SGHDN and CDR2 FVKESK. This CDR3 reads CARPQGGGYTF. The DNA of the CDR3 is TGTGCCAGGCCCCAAGGGGGGGGCTACACCTTC.

This rearrangement joins TRBV6-5 to TRBJ2-1, with D possibly being TRBD2 (6 bases). CDR1 and CDR2 from the germline V gene are MNHEY and SVGAGI. Trimming took 11 bases from V and 9 from J, leaving 20 bases between them. CDR3 size: 13 residues. The CDR3 sequence is CACRGVAAGEQFF. The CDR3 DNA reads as TGTGCCTGTCGTGGGGTCGCAGCGGGTGAGCAGTTCTTC.

The rearrangement links TRBV19 to TRBJ2-7, with D possibly being TRBD2 (7 bases). The CDR3 loop spans 14 amino acids. Germline V lookup: CDR1 LNHDA, CDR2 SQIVND (reference sequence). Trimming shortened V by 2 bases and J by 5 bases, and 13 bases separated the two germline ends. In nucleotides, the CDR3 is TGTGCCAGTAGTATACGAGGGGGGGCCGACGAGCAGTACTTC. Translation gives CASSIRGGADEQYF.

This clone has a handful of counts. The chain couples TRBV6-1 to TRBJ1-2; TRBD1 is a possible D gene (5 bases). Trimming shortened V by 0 bases and J by 4 bases, and 15 bases separated the two germline ends. Germline V gives CDR1 MNHNS, CDR2 SASEGT. CDR3 length: 16 residues. CDR3 sequence reads: CASSEAGGAEGYGYTF. The CDR3, as DNA: TGTGCCAGCAGTGAAGCTGGAGGGGCGGAGGGCTATGGCTACACCTTC.

The V and J genes are TRBV23-1 and TRBJ1-1, with D perhaps TRBD1 (6 bases). TRBV23-1 is marked as an open reading frame, function uncertain. This CDR3 spans 18 amino acids. Trimming removed 0 bases at V and 4 bases at J, with 21 bases between. In nucleotides, the CDR3 is TGCGCCAGCAGTCAATCCCCGACTAAGACAGGTTGGATCACTGAAGCTTTCTTT. The encoded protein is CASSQSPTKTGWITEAFF.